This TCR beta chain was captured by sequencing in a study of identical twins. V was trimmed by 2 bases and J by 7 bases, leaving 9 bases between them. The CDR3 length is 13 residues. Germline V lookup: CDR1 MNHEY, CDR2 SVGEGT. General study findings and limits: Sequences that were beta out-of-frame showed weaker excess twin sharing. Out-of-frame alpha sequences common to twins were enriched for low generation probability.

Regarding this clonotype: Its antigen is unknown.

TCRdb itself ran the 5' RACE reads through MiXCR, one entry per CDR3 protein. The data show about 730,000 distinct CDR3 sequences, over 20% seen once. These same data were also listed under a study on T cells expressing NK-cell markers. As that study records: Beta-chain profiling covered CD3+CD56+NKG2C+, CD3+CD56+NKG2C- and CD3+CD56-NKG2C+ sorted subsets. In several donors, these clonotypes also led the CD3+CD56-NKG2C+ fraction.

This TCR was recovered from a woman between 18 and 29 years old in good health. Sequenced input: PBMCs. The rearrangement links TRBV6-2 or TRBV6-3 to TRBJ2-1; D gene uncertain. Written as DNA, the CDR3 is TGTGCCAGCAGTTACGCTCCGGCTAATGAGCAGTTCTTC. Translated: CASSYAPANEQFF.